The 4 T cell receptor beta chains given below trace back to one sample, sequenced in a study of cytomegalovirus exposure and HLA in healthy donors. Produced via immunoSEQ multiplex PCR; TCRdb's table is partial and in-frame only. This table has around 150,000 clones, around 90% appearing once. Source material: PBMCs. These receptor sequences come from a woman aged 18-29 years in good health and CMV-seropositive.

V is TRBV6-1 and J is TRBJ1-5; no clear D gene. This CDR3 is built from 13 residues. Germline V CDR1 and CDR2: MNHNS, SASEGT. The V gene lost 0 bases and the J gene lost 15 bases, with 15 bases spanning the gap. CDR3 amino acids: CASSEARGELWHF. CDR3 sequence (DNA): TGTGCCAGCAGTGAAGCCCGCGGGGAACTGTGGCATTTT.

This clone was seen only once. The rearrangement joins TRBV5-4 to TRBJ2-3; 8 bases are shared with TRBD1. The CDR3 is made up of 15 amino acids. The germline V gene has CDR1 SGHNT and CDR2 YYREEE (reference sequence). V dropped 5 bases and J dropped 7; count of bases not matched to a gene: 12. CDR3 DNA: TGTGCCAGCAGATTTCTGACAGGGGCCGTGAATACGCAGTATTTT. Its translation: CASRFLTGAVNTQYF.

The chain combines TRBV27 with TRBJ2-1; 9 bases align to TRBD2. V was pared by 3 bases and J by 6 bases, with 3 bases of the junction left unmatched. Per germline, CDR1 MNHEY and CDR2 SMNVEV (reference sequence). This CDR3 is built from 14 residues. Here the CDR3 reads CASSLASGANEQFF. CDR3 bases: TGTGCCAGCAGTTTGGCTAGCGGGGCCAATGAGCAGTTCTTC.

This chain joins TRBV5-1 and TRBJ1-2; 7 bases fit TRBD1. CDR1 is SGHRS and CDR2 is YFSETQ in the germline V gene. The CDR3 is 15 residues long. The V and J ends lost 3 bases and 0 bases, in that order; junction bases with no gene match: 5. The CDR3 bases are TGCGCCAGCAGCTCGCAGGGGGTAGCTAACTATGGCTACACCTTC. It is translated as CASSSQGVANYGYTF.